These 2 T cell receptor beta chains came from one sample sequenced in a study of blood T cells in healthy people across ages. PCR was performed a second time for roughly 7 to 12 cycles using a sample-barcoded 5' primer and a J-beta primer mix. MiXCR, run by TCRdb on the 5' RACE reads, gives a single entry per CDR3 protein. The data hold 850,000 to 1,000,000 distinct CDR3 sequences, with roughly 51% observed a single time. Sequencing was done on a sample of blood. The source of these receptors is a woman aged 60 to 75 in good health.

This clonotype appeared many times. The chain recombines TRBV7-9 with TRBJ2-1; 11 nucleotides align to TRBD2. The CDR3 runs 16 residues. The V gene end was trimmed by 4 bases and the J gene end by 9 bases; junction bases not matched to a gene: 11. CDR1 is SEHNR and CDR2 is FQNEAQ in the germline V gene (reference sequence). This chain's CDR3 is CASSSGLAGGPGEQFF. In DNA, the CDR3 is TGTGCCAGCAGCTCTGGTTTAGCGGGAGGGCCGGGTGAGCAGTTCTTC. Using reference TRBV7-9 and TRBJ2-1 for the parts outside the CDR3, the full variable domain is DTGVSQNPRHKITKRGQNVTFRCDPISEHNRLYWYRQTLGQGPEFLTYFQNEAQLEKSRLLSDRFSAERPKGSFSTLEIQRTEQGDSAMYLCASSSGLAGGPGEQFFGPGTRLTVL.

V and J are TRBV12-3 or TRBV12-4 and TRBJ2-1; a weak D match, TRBD2 (6 bases). This CDR3 has 14 amino acids. Trimming took 3 bases from V and 5 from J, leaving 11 bases between them. The CDR3 here is CASSLTRRHNEQFF. In nucleotides, the CDR3 is TGTGCCAGCAGTTTGACTAGAAGGCACAATGAGCAGTTCTTC.